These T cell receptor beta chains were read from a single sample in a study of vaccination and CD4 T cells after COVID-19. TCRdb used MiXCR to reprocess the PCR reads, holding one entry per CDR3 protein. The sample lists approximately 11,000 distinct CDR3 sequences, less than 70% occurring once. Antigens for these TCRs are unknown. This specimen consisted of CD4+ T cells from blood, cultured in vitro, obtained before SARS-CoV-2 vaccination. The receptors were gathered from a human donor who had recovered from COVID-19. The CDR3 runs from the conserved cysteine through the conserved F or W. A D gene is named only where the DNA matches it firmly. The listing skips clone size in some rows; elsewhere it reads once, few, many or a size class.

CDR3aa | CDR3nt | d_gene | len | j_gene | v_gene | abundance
CASSQGEATGELFF | TGTGCCAGCAGTCAGGGGGAGGCCACCGGGGAGCTGTTTTTT | . | 14 | TRBJ2-2 | TRBV6-1 | .
CASSQAVGYEQYF | TGTGCCAGCAGCCAAGCCGTGGGATACGAGCAGTACTTC | . | 13 | TRBJ2-7 | TRBV3-1 | .
CATSDPSTSGMSDTQYF | TGTGCCACCAGTGACCCCTCGACTAGCGGGATGTCAGATACGCAGTATTTT | TRBD2 | 17 | TRBJ2-3 | TRBV24-1 | .
CASSERGTDTQYF | TGTGCCAGCAGTGAGCGGGGGACAGATACGCAGTATTTT | TRBD2 | 13 | TRBJ2-3 | TRBV6-4 | .
CASSRTGDYNEQFF | TGTGCCAGCAGCAGGACAGGAGACTACAATGAGCAGTTCTTC | TRBD1 | 14 | TRBJ2-1 | TRBV2 | .
CAWSGPGEAFF | TGTGCCTGGAGTGGGCCGGGTGAAGCTTTCTTT | . | 11 | TRBJ1-1 | TRBV30 | .
CSAEPGSGRGKNIQYF | TGCAGTGCTGAACCTGGGAGCGGGAGGGGCAAAAACATTCAGTACTTC | TRBD2 | 16 | TRBJ2-4 | TRBV20-1 | once
CASSPTRVSTDTQYF | TGTGCCAGCAGCCCTACCCGGGTTAGCACAGATACGCAGTATTTT | . | 15 | TRBJ2-3 | TRBV6-1 | .
CSASKALNTYNEQFF | TGCAGTGCTAGTAAAGCCCTTAATACCTACAATGAGCAGTTCTTC | . | 15 | TRBJ2-1 | TRBV20-1 | .
CASSFRTGIGYTF | TGTGCCAGCAGCTTCCGGACGGGCATTGGCTACACCTTC | . | 13 | TRBJ1-2 | TRBV7-9 | .
CSARPPTGFNTDTQYF | TGCAGTGCTCGCCCTCCTACAGGGTTCAACACAGATACGCAGTATTTT | . | 16 | TRBJ2-3 | TRBV20-1 | .
CAWSVRTTDTQYF | TGTGCCTGGAGTGTAAGGACCACAGATACGCAGTATTTT | . | 13 | TRBJ2-3 | TRBV30 | .
CAWQPGRNTEAFF | TGTGCCTGGCAGCCGGGACGAAACACTGAAGCTTTCTTT | . | 13 | TRBJ1-1 | TRBV30 | .
CASSLGRDRPYEQYF | TGTGCCAGCAGCTTAGGCCGGGACAGGCCGTACGAGCAGTACTTC | TRBD1 | 15 | TRBJ2-7 | TRBV7-2 | .
CSATRPAGFTDTQYF | TGCAGTGCCACCAGACCAGCGGGGTTCACAGATACGCAGTATTTT | TRBD2 | 15 | TRBJ2-3 | TRBV20-1 | few
CASRIGETQYF | TGTGCCAGTAGGATTGGAGAGACCCAGTACTTC | . | 11 | TRBJ2-5 | TRBV19 | .